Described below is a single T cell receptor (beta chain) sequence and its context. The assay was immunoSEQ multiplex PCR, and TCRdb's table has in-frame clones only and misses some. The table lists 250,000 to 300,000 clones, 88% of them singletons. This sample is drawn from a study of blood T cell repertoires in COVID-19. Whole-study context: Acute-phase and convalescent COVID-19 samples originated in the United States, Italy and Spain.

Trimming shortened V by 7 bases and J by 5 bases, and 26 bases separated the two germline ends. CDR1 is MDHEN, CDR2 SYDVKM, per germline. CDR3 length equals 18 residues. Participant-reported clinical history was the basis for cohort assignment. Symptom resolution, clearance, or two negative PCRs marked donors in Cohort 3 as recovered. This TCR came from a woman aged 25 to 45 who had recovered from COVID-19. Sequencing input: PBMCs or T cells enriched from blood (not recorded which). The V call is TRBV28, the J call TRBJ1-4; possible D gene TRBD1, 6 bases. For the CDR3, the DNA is TGTGCCAGCAAGAATGCGAACCACGGGACACCACCAAATGAAAAACTGTTTTTT. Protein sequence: CASKNANHGTPPNEKLFF.